Detailed here is one TCR beta chain. TCRdb keeps only in-frame clones here, not all; method: immunoSEQ multiplex PCR. The profile shows about 140,000 clones, 86% of them singletons. These data are taken from a study of radiation and T cells in renal cell carcinoma. From germline, CDR1 is ENHRY and CDR2 SYGVKD. Trimming removed 0 bases at V and 6 bases at J, with 15 bases between. This CDR3 comprises 15 residues. As for time point: blood 4 weeks post-SBRT, at nephrectomy. The treatment denotes: 15 Gy SBRT to primary tumor, nephrectomy 4 weeks later. The chain uses TRBV10-3 and TRBJ2-7, with a tentative D call TRBD2 (7 bases). The source material was blood, sampled from a patient whose treatment included radiotherapy and nephrectomy. This TCR came from a woman aged 50 to 60 with renal cell carcinoma. The CDR3 region has the DNA TGTGCCATCAGTGAGTCGGGCGGGGGCCAAACCGAGCAGTACTTC. Residues: CAISESGGGQTEQYF.